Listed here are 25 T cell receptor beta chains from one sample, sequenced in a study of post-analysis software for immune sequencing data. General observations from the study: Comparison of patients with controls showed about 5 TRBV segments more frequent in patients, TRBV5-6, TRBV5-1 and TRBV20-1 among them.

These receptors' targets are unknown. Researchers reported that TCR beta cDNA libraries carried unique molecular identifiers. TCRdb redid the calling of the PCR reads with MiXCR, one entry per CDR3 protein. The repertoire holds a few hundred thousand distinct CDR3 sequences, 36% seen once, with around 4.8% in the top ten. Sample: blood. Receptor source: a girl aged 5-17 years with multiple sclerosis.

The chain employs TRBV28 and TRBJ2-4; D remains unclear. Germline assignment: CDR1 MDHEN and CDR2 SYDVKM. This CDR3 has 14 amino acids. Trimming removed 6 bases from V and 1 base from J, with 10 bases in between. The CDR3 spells CASSEGAAKNIQYF. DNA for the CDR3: TGTGCCAGCAGCGAAGGTGCTGCCAAAAACATTCAGTACTTC. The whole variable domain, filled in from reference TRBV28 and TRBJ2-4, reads DVKVTQSSRYLVKRTGEKVFLECVQDMDHENMFWYRQDPGLGLRLIYFSYDVKMKEKGDIPEGYSVSREKKERFSLILESASTNQTSMYLCASSEGAAKNIQYFGAGTRLSVL.

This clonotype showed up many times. This chain's CDR3 is CASSPSPGLVREQFF. The CDR3 DNA sequence: TGCGCCAGCAGCCCCTCCCCAGGGCTAGTACGTGAGCAGTTCTTC. This chain connects TRBV5-1 to TRBJ2-1; possibly TRBD1 for D (5 bases). In germline, CDR1 is SGHRS, CDR2 YFSETQ. Trimming shortened V by 4 bases and J by 9 bases, and 20 bases separated the two germline ends. The CDR3 runs to 15 residues. The full variable domain, with the rest looked up from reference TRBV5-1 and TRBJ2-1, is KAGVTQTPRYLIKTRGQQVTLSCSPISGHRSVSWYQQTPGQGLQFLFEYFSETQRNKGNFPGRFSGRQFSNSRSEMNVSTLELGDSALYLCASSPSPGLVREQFFGPGTRLTVL.

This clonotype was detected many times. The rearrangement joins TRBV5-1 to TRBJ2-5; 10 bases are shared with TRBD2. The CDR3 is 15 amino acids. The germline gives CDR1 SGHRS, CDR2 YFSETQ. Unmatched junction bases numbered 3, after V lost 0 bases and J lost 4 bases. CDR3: CASSLGLAGVETQYF. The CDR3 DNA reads TGCGCCAGCAGCTTGGGCCTAGCGGGAGTAGAGACCCAGTACTTC. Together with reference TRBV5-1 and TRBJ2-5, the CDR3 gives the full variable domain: KAGVTQTPRYLIKTRGQQVTLSCSPISGHRSVSWYQQTPGQGLQFLFEYFSETQRNKGNFPGRFSGRQFSNSRSEMNVSTLELGDSALYLCASSLGLAGVETQYFGPGTRLLVL.

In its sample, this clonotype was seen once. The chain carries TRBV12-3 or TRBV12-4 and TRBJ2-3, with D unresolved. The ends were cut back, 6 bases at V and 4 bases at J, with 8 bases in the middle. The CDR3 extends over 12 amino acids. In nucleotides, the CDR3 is TGTGCCAGCAGAGCCACCGCAGATACGCAGTATTTT. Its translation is CASRATADTQYF.

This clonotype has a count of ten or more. The CDR3 region is CASSLAFGAGDEQFF. DNA for the CDR3: TGTGCCAGCAGCTTAGCGTTCGGGGCCGGGGATGAGCAGTTCTTC. This rearrangement joins TRBV7-9 to TRBJ2-1, with D possibly called TRBD1 or TRBD2 (5 bases each). The CDR3 sequence is 15 residues long. V lost 0 bases and J lost 8, with 14 bases in between. Per germline, CDR1 SEHNR and CDR2 FQNEAQ (reference sequence).

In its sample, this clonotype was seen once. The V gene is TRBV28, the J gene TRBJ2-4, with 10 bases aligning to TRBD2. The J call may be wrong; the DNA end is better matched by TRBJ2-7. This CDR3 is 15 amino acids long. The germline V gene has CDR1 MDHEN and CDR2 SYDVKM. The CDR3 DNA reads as TGTGCCAGCAAGACACCTAGCGGGAGTCTCCACGAGCAGTACTTC. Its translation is CASKTPSGSLHEQYF.

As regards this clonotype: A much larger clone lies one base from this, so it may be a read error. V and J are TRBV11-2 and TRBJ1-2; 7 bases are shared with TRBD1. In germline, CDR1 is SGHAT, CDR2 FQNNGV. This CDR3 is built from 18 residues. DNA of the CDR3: TGTGCCAGCAGCTCAGCCATGCGACAGGGACCCGGTAACCATGGCTACACCTTC. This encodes CASSSAMRQGPGNHGYTF.

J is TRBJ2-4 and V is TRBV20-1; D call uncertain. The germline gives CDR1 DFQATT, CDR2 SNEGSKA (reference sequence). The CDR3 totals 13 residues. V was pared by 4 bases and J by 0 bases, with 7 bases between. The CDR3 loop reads CSATDIAKNIQYF. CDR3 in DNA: TGCAGTGCTACCGACATAGCCAAAAACATTCAGTACTTC.

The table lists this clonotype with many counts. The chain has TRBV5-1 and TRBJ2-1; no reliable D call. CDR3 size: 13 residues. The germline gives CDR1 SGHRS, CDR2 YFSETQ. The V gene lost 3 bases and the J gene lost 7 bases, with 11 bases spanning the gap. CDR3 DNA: TGCGCCAGCAGCTCCGGTCCGCTGAATGAGCAGTTCTTC. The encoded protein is CASSSGPLNEQFF.

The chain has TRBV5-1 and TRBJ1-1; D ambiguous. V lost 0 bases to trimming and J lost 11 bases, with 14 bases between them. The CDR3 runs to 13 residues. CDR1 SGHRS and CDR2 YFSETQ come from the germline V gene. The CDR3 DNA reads TGCGCCAGCAGCTTGGGGGAGTCCTGGGCTGCTTTCTTT. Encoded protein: CASSLGESWAAFF.

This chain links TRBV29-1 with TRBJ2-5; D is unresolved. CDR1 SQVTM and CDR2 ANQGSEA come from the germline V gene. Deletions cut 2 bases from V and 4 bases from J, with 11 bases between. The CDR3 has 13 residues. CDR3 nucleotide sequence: TGCAGCGTTGAAATCGGCTACCGAGAGACCCAGTACTTC. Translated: CSVEIGYRETQYF.

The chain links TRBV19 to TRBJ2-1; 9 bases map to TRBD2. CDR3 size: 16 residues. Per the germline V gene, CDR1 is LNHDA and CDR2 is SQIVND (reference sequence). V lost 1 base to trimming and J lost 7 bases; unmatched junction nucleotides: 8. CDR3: CASSIGVAGVFNEQFF. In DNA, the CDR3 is TGTGCCAGTAGTATAGGAGTAGCGGGAGTTTTTAATGAGCAGTTCTTC.

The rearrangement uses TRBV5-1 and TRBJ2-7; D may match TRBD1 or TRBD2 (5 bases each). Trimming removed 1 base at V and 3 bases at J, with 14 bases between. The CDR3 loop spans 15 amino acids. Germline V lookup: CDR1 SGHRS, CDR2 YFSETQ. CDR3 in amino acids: CASSLRPGTDYEQYF. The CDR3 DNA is TGCGCCAGCAGCTTGCGGCCGGGGACGGACTACGAGCAGTACTTC. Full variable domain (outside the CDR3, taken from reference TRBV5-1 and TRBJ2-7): KAGVTQTPRYLIKTRGQQVTLSCSPISGHRSVSWYQQTPGQGLQFLFEYFSETQRNKGNFPGRFSGRQFSNSRSEMNVSTLELGDSALYLCASSLRPGTDYEQYFGPGTRLTVT.

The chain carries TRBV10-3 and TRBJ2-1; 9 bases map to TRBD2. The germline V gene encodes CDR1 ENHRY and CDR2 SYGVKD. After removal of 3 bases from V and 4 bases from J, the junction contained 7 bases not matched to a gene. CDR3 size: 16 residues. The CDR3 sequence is CAISDSTSGSYNEQFF. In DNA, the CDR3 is TGTGCCATCAGTGATTCAACTAGCGGGTCGTACAATGAGCAGTTCTTC.

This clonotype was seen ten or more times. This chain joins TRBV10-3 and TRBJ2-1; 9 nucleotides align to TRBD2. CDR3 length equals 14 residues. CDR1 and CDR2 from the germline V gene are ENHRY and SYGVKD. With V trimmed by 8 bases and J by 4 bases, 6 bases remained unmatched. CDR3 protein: CAISAGGLYNEQFF. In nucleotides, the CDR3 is TGTGCCATCTCGGCGGGAGGGTTATACAATGAGCAGTTCTTC.

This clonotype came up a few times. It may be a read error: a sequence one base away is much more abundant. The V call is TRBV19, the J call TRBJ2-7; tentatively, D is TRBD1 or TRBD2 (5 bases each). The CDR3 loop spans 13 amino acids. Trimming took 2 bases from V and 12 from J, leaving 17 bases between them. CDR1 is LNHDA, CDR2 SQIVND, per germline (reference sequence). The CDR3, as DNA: TGTGCCAGTAGTATAAATCTCAGGGAGACCCGGTACTTC. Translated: CASSINLRETRYF.

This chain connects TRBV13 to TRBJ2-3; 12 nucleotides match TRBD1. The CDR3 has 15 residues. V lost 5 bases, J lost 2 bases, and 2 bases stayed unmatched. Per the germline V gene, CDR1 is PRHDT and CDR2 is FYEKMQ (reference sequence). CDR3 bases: TGTGCCAGCAGCATGGGACAGGGGGCCACAGATACGCAGTATTTT. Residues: CASSMGQGATDTQYF.

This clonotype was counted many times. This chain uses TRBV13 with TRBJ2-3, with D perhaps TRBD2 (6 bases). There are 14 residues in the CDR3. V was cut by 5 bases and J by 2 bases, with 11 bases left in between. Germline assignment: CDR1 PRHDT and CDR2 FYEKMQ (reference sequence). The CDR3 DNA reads TGTGCCAGCAGCAGGTTAGCGGACACAGATACGCAGTATTTT. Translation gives CASSRLADTDTQYF.

The CDR3 loop reads CASSWNSNQPQHF. The CDR3 DNA reads TGTGCCAGCAGTTGGAATAGCAATCAGCCCCAGCATTTT. This chain links TRBV6-6 with TRBJ1-5; D call uncertain. The CDR3 sequence is 13 residues long. The V and J ends lost 4 bases and 0 bases respectively, with 4 bases between them. CDR1 and CDR2 (germline): MNHNY, SVGAGI (reference sequence).

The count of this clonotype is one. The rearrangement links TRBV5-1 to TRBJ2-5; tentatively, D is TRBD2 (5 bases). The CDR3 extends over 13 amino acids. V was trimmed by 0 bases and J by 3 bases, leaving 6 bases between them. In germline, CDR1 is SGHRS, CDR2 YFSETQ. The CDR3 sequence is CASSLGAEETQYF. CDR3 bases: TGCGCCAGCAGCTTGGGAGCGGAAGAGACCCAGTACTTC.

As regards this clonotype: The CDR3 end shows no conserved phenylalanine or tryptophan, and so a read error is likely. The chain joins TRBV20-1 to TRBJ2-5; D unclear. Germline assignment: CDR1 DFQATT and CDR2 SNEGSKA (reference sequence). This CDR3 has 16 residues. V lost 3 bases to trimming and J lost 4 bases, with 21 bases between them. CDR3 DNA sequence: TGCAGTGCTAGGGTACCGCTACTTGGGTCTCGAGAGACCCAGTACGTC. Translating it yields CSARVPLLGSRETQYV.

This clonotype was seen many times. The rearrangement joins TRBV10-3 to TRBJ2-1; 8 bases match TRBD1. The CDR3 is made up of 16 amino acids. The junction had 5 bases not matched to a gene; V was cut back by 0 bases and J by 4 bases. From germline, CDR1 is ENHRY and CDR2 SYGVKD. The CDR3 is CAISESGTGHYNEQFF. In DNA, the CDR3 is TGTGCCATCAGTGAGTCGGGGACAGGACATTACAATGAGCAGTTCTTC.

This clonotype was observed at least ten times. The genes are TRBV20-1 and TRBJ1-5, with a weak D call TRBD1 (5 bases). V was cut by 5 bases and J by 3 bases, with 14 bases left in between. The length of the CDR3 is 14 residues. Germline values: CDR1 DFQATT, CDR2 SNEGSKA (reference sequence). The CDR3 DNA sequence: TGCAGTGCTGCGGACACGGACTACAATCAGCCCCAGCATTTT. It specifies CSAADTDYNQPQHF.

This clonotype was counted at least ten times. The CDR3 DNA reads TGCAGTGCTAGAGATAGGGACGAGTTCAAGCCCCAGCATTTT. It encodes CSARDRDEFKPQHF. The chain has TRBV20-1 and TRBJ1-5; possibly TRBD1 for D (5 bases). Per germline, CDR1 DFQATT and CDR2 SNEGSKA (reference sequence). Trimming stripped 0 bases from V and 8 bases from J, with 14 bases between. The CDR3 runs to 14 residues.

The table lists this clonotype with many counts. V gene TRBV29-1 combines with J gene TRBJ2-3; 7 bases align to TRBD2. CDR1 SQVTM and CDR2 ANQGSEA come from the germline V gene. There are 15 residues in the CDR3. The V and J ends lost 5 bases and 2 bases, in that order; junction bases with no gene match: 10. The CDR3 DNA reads TGCAGCGTTAAATCTCCCGGGACTACCACAGATACGCAGTATTTT. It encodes CSVKSPGTTTDTQYF.